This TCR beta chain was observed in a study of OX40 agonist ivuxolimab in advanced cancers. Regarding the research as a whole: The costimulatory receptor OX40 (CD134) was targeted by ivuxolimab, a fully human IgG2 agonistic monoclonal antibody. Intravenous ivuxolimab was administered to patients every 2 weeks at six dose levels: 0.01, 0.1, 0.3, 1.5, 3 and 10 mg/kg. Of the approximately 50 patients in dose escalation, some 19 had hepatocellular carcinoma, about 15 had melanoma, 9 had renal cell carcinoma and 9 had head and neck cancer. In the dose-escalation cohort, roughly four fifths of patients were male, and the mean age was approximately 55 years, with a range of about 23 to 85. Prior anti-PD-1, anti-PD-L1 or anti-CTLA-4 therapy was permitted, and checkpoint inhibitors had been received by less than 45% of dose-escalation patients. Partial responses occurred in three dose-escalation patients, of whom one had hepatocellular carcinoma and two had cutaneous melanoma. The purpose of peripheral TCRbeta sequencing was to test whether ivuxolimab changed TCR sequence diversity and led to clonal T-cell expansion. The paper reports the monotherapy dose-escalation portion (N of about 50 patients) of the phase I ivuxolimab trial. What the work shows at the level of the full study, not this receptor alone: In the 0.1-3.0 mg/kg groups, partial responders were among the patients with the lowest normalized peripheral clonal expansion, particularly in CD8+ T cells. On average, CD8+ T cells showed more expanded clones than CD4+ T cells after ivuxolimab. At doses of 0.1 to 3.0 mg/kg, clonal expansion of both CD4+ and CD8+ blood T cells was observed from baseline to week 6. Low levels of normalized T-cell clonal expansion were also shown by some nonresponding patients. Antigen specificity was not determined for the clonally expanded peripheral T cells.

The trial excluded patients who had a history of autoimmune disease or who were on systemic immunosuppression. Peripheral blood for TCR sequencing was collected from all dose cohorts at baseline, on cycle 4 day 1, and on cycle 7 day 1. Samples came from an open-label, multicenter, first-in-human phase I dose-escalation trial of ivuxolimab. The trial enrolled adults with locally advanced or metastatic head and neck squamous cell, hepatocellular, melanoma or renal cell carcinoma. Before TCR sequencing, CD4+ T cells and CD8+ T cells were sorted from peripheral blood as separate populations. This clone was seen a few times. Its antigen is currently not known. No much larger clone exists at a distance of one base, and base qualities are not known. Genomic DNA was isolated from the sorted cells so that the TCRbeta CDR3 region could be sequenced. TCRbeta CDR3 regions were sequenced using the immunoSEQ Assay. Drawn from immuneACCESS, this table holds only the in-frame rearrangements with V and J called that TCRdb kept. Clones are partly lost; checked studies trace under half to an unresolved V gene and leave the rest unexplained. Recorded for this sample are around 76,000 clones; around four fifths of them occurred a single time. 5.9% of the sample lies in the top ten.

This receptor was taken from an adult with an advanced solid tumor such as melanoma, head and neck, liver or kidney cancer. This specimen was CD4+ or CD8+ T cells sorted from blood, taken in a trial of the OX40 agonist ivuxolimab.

The CDR3 protein sequence reads: CASSSSGTGSYEQYF. The base sequence is TGTGCCAGCAGTTCATCCGGGACAGGGTCCTACGAGCAGTACTTC. The rearranged chain carries TRBV27 and TRBJ2-7, and 9 bases in between align with TRBD1. Based on the germline V gene (reference sequence), the CDR1 and CDR2 sequences are MNHEY and SMNVEV. The CDR3 runs 15 residues from the cysteine to the phenylalanine. The DNA shown is the 45-base CDR3, in frame from base 1. After removal of 4 bases from V and 1 base from J, the junction retains 5 bases not matched to a gene.